The 9 T cell receptor beta chains presented below share a single source sample, sequenced in a study of shared clonotypes between healthy human individuals. Using immunoSEQ multiplex PCR, the repertoire was profiled, and TCRdb retains in-frame clones only, with some absent. The sample records about 1 million clones, roughly 80% being singletons. The sample taken for sequencing was memory CD4+ T cells sorted from blood. Documented subset: CD45RA-negative fraction. Every receptor here comes from a man aged 18-30 years in good health.

V and J are TRBV11-2 and TRBJ2-5; 7 positions match TRBD2. Germline trimming cut 1 base from V and 1 base from J; bases unmatched to any gene: 6. The CDR3 is 16 amino acids. Germline CDR1 SGHAT, CDR2 FQNNGV. The CDR3 DNA sequence: TGTGCCAGCAGCTTAGCTGCTAGCGGCTTCCAAGAGACCCAGTACTTC. Its translation: CASSLAASGFQETQYF.

This clone was recorded a few times. Other nucleotide sequences in the sample specify the same CDR3. CDR3 DNA sequence: TGTGCCAGCAGCTTAGAGGGGTACTATGGCTACACCTTC. This codes for CASSLEGYYGYTF. The chain couples TRBV7-9 to TRBJ1-2; the D gene is possibly TRBD1 (5 bases). Germline loops: CDR1 SEHNR, CDR2 FQNEAQ (reference sequence). Trimming removed 1 base at V and 3 bases at J, with 6 bases between. The CDR3 loop spans 13 amino acids. The whole variable domain, filled in from reference TRBV7-9 and TRBJ1-2, reads DTGVSQNPRHKITKRGQNVTFRCDPISEHNRLYWYRQTLGQGPEFLTYFQNEAQLEKSRLLSDRFSAERPKGSFSTLEIQRTEQGDSAMYLCASSLEGYYGYTFGSGTRLTVV.

The V gene is TRBV7-2, the J gene TRBJ2-1; D not certain. Germline-derived CDR1 and CDR2 are SGHTA and FQGNSA. Trimming removed 3 bases from V and 6 bases from J, with 12 bases in between. The CDR3 runs to 14 residues. CDR3: CASSFYQGPNEQFF. The CDR3 nucleotides are TGTGCCAGCAGCTTTTACCAAGGTCCCAATGAGCAGTTCTTC.

This clone was seen more than once but under ten times. The chain couples TRBV7-2 to TRBJ1-1; D gene ambiguous. V gave up 4 bases and J gave up 6 bases, with 6 bases separating them. Germline V gives CDR1 SGHTA, CDR2 FQGNSA. CDR3 length: 11 amino acids. CDR3 bases: TGTGCCAGCAGCTCAAGTCCTGAAGCTTTCTTT. Translating gives CASSSSPEAFF.

The CDR3 DNA reads TGTGCCAGCAGTTTACCCATATACGGAGAAAAACTGTTTTTT. It yields the protein CASSLPIYGEKLFF. The chain couples TRBV28 to TRBJ1-4; D call uncertain. The CDR3 covers 14 residues. V gave up 2 bases and J gave up 8 bases, with 12 bases separating them. Germline V gene lookup returns CDR1 MDHEN and CDR2 SYDVKM.

The gene calls are TRBV23-1 and TRBJ2-1; 8 nucleotides align to TRBD1. TRBV23-1 counts as an open reading frame of uncertain function. The CDR3 covers 15 residues. V shed 6 bases, J shed 9 bases, and the junction held 13 bases outside the gene matches. CDR3 nucleotide sequence: TGCGCCAGCAGCCCGGGACAGGAATCCTCGGGTGAGCAGTTCTTC. This encodes CASSPGQESSGEQFF.

The chain recombines TRBV6-5 with TRBJ1-2; D remains unclear. V was trimmed by 2 bases and J by 3 bases, leaving 13 bases between them. The germline CDR1 and CDR2 sequences are MNHEY and SVGAGI. The CDR3 runs 15 residues. The CDR3 here is CASSYHGLTDYGYTF. The CDR3 nucleotides are TGTGCCAGCAGTTACCATGGCCTTACGGACTATGGCTACACCTTC.

This clone was seen only once. The chain couples TRBV7-9 to TRBJ1-1; weak D call: TRBD1 (6 bases). Trimming stripped 3 bases from V and 7 bases from J, with 15 bases between. In germline, CDR1 is SEHNR, CDR2 FQNEAQ (reference sequence). The CDR3 is 14 amino acids. CDR3 amino acids: CASSFSAGAGEAFF. The CDR3 DNA reads as TGTGCCAGCAGCTTTTCTGCAGGGGCCGGTGAAGCTTTCTTT.

V is TRBV5-1 and J is TRBJ2-2; D ambiguous. Germline V lookup: CDR1 SGHRS, CDR2 YFSETQ. V was clipped by 1 base and J by 4 bases, with 11 bases between them. The CDR3 contains 15 residues. This chain's CDR3 is CASSLQSQSTGELFF. Here the CDR3 DNA reads TGCGCCAGCAGCTTGCAGTCGCAGAGCACCGGGGAGCTGTTTTTT. The entire variable domain, with the rest obtained from reference TRBV5-1 and TRBJ2-2, is as follows: KAGVTQTPRYLIKTRGQQVTLSCSPISGHRSVSWYQQTPGQGLQFLFEYFSETQRNKGNFPGRFSGRQFSNSRSEMNVSTLELGDSALYLCASSLQSQSTGELFFGEGSRLTVL.